A selection of T cell receptor beta chains follows, all from one sample in a study of regulatory T cells in long-lasting Graves disease. TCRdb used MiXCR to reprocess the multiplex PCR reads, holding one entry per CDR3 protein. In the table there are 450,000 to 600,000 distinct CDR3 sequences, 16% of which are singletons. The sample was also linked to a second study, of T cells in Graves' hyperthyroidism and ophthalmopathy.

The sequencing here drew on peripheral blood mononuclear cells (PBMCs), taken at new diagnosis, from a patient treated with antithyroid drugs. These receptors came from a middle-aged man with Graves disease. Both conserved end residues are part of each CDR3. Each record gives: clone size, J gene, D gene, V gene, CDR3 DNA, CDR3 protein. A D gene is named only where the DNA matches it firmly. Clone size is not always given. Where it is, it says once, few, many or a class for expanded clones.

>few|TRBJ2-1|.|TRBV7-9
TGTGCCAGCAGCGACTTTGGGCAGTTCTTC
CASSDFGQFF
>many|TRBJ2-7|.|TRBV2
TGTGCCAGCAGTGCTGACGAATTCACCGAGCAGTACTTC
CASSADEFTEQYF
>many|TRBJ2-5|.|TRBV20-1
TGCAGTGCTAGACCCTCGCGGCAGGGAGAGACCCAGTACTTC
CSARPSRQGETQYF
>few|TRBJ2-3|.|TRBV24-1
TGTGCCACCAGTGGACGGGGGACAGCCAGCACAGATACGCAGTATTTT
CATSGRGTASTDTQYF
>.|TRBJ2-3|TRBD2|TRBV9
TGTGCCAGCAGCACATTAGCGGGAGGGACCTCTTGGACAGATACGCAGTATTTT
CASSTLAGGTSWTDTQYF
>.|TRBJ1-3|.|TRBV15
TGTGCCACCAGCAGAGCTGCGAACTCTGGAAACACCATATATTTT
CATSRAANSGNTIYF
>.|TRBJ2-7|.|TRBV19
TGTGCCAGTACTGCGGCCTTGGGGTCCTACGAGCAGTACTTC
CASTAALGSYEQYF
>few|TRBJ2-2|.|TRBV19
TGTGCCAGTATCCGCTCGGGGACTCCGAACACCGGGGAGCTGTTTTTT
CASIRSGTPNTGELFF
>many|TRBJ2-7|.|TRBV30
TGTGCCTGGAGTGAGACCTACGAGCAGTACTTC
CAWSETYEQYF
>many|TRBJ2-7|TRBD1|TRBV6-1
TGTGCCAGCCTAACGGGGGGACAGGGGAGCTACGAGCAGTACTTC
CASLTGGQGSYEQYF
>many|TRBJ1-1|.|TRBV3-1
TGTGCCAGCAGCCGTTGGGGACAAAAGAACACTGAAGCTTTCTTT
CASSRWGQKNTEAFF
>many|TRBJ2-3|.|TRBV20-1
TGCAGTGCTAGAGATGGGGGAATCGGTACGCAGTATTTT
CSARDGGIGTQYF
>few|TRBJ1-3|.|TRBV13
TGTGCCAGCAGCTTAGGAAACTCTGGAAACACCATATATTTT
CASSLGNSGNTIYF
>few|TRBJ2-5|.|TRBV28
TGTGCCAGCACTCCGGGGGACCTACTCCAAGAGACCCAGTACTTC
CASTPGDLLQETQYF
>.|TRBJ2-2|.|TRBV6-5
TGTGCCAGCAGTTACTCGATAACGGGGACCGGGGAGCTGTTTTTT
CASSYSITGTGELFF
>once|TRBJ2-3|TRBD2|TRBV7-8
TGTGCCAGCAGCTTACTCCTAGCGGATACTAGCACAGATACGCAGTATTTT
CASSLLLADTSTDTQYF
>many|TRBJ2-7|TRBD1|TRBV20-1
TGCAGTGCTAGAGGGGACAGGGGCGAGCAGTACTTC
CSARGDRGEQYF
>many|TRBJ2-1|TRBD2|TRBV20-1
TGCAGTGCTAGGTCTAGCGGGAGGGCCCTAGGTGAGCAGTTCTTC
CSARSSGRALGEQFF
>many|TRBJ2-3|TRBD1|TRBV11-2
TGTGCCAGCAGCTTAGATCGTTTAAGGACAGGGATTTCTACAGATACGCAGTATTTT
CASSLDRLRTGISTDTQYF
>few|TRBJ2-2|.|TRBV24-1
TGTGCCGCAATGAGGGGGGCGGTCGGGGAGCTGTTTTTT
CAAMRGAVGELFF
>few|TRBJ1-5|.|TRBV19
TGTGCCAGTAGTATCCGGCAGGGGACTCAGCCCCAGCATTTT
CASSIRQGTQPQHF
>few|TRBJ2-5|TRBD2|TRBV10-3
TGTGCCATCAGTGCCCTCAGACTAGCGGGACTTCAAGAGACCCAGTACTTC
CAISALRLAGLQETQYF
>.|TRBJ1-3|.|TRBV6-1
TGTGCCAGCAGTGAGGGGGGCCGGGGAAACACCATATATTTT
CASSEGGRGNTIYF
>few|TRBJ2-5|TRBD2|TRBV2
TGTGCCAGCAGTGAAGGACTAGCTGGGGAGACCCAGTACTTC
CASSEGLAGETQYF
>few|TRBJ1-1|.|TRBV5-1
TGCGCCAGCAGCCCGCAGGAGGGGATTAAGGGAGCTTTCTTT
CASSPQEGIKGAFF
>.|TRBJ2-1|TRBD2|TRBV7-2
TGTGCCAGCAGCTTAGAAGCTCCACGAGCGGGAGATTTCTCTGAGCAGTTCTTC
CASSLEAPRAGDFSEQFF
>many|TRBJ1-2|TRBD1|TRBV18
TGCGCCAGCAGCCCGGGACAGACTTATGGCTACACCTTC
CASSPGQTYGYTF
>many|TRBJ1-2|TRBD1|TRBV3-1
TGTGCCAGCAGCCCCGGGACAGGAGACAAAACCTATGGCTACACCTTC
CASSPGTGDKTYGYTF
>.|TRBJ2-1|TRBD1|TRBV9
TGTGCCAGCAGGGGACAGGGCCATGAGCAGTTCTTC
CASRGQGHEQFF
>many|TRBJ2-1|TRBD2|TRBV24-1
TGTGCCACCAGTGCCGCCGGGACTAGCGGGAGAGTGGGAAATGAGCAGTTCTTC
CATSAAGTSGRVGNEQFF
>few|TRBJ2-7|TRBD1|TRBV27
TGTGCCAGCAGCCTATCCCGGACAGGGGGCCCAAACGAGCAGTACTTC
CASSLSRTGGPNEQYF
>.|TRBJ2-3|.|TRBV19
TGTGCCAGTAATATGGACAACACAGATACGCAGTATTTT
CASNMDNTDTQYF
>many|TRBJ1-5|.|TRBV2
TGTGCCAGCAGTGAAGCGGGGTTGGGCAATCAGCCCCAGCATTTT
CASSEAGLGNQPQHF
>.|TRBJ2-1|TRBD2|TRBV5-6
TGTGCCAGCAGCCACGGGGCGGGACTAGCATACAATGAGCAGTTCTTC
CASSHGAGLAYNEQFF
>.|TRBJ2-1|TRBD2|TRBV4-1
TGCGCCAGCAGCCTGAATCTAGCGGATAGCTCCTACAATGAGCAGTTCTTC
CASSLNLADSSYNEQFF
>many|TRBJ1-2|.|TRBV6-1
TGTGCCAGCAGTGAAAGTGGGGGGGCTCGCGGCTACACCTTC
CASSESGGARGYTF
>many|TRBJ2-6|TRBD1|TRBV20-1
TGCAGTGCTAGGGGGACAGGGACTGACGGGGCCAACGTCCTGACTTTC
CSARGTGTDGANVLTF
>many|TRBJ2-1|TRBD2|TRBV28
TGTGCCAGCAGTTGGGCTAGCGGGAGTAATGAGCAGTTCTTC
CASSWASGSNEQFF
>many|TRBJ2-1|TRBD2|TRBV24-1
TGTGCCACCAGTGACGCCGGGACTAGCGGCAATGAGCAGTTCTTC
CATSDAGTSGNEQFF
>few|TRBJ2-5|.|TRBV10-2
TGCGCCAGCAAAGACCGGGACGCCGGACAAGAGACCCAGTACTTC
CASKDRDAGQETQYF
>many|TRBJ2-3|.|TRBV20-1
TGCAGTGCTACCCGGACCACCCCCAATACGCAGTATTTT
CSATRTTPNTQYF
>.|TRBJ1-4|.|TRBV28
TGTGCCAGCAGAGCAAGTAATGAAAAACTGTTTTTT
CASRASNEKLFF
>few|TRBJ1-5|.|TRBV15
TGTGCCACCAGCAGAGATAAGGGGAGAGGGCAGCCCCAGCATTTT
CATSRDKGRGQPQHF
>.|TRBJ1-5|TRBD1|TRBV19
TGTGCCAGTAGTATAGACAGGGGGCATCAGCCCCAGCATTTT
CASSIDRGHQPQHF
>few|TRBJ2-7|.|TRBV11-2
TGTGCCAGCAGCCCACCGGGGAGGTACGAGCAGTACTTC
CASSPPGRYEQYF
>.|TRBJ1-1|.|TRBV7-9
TGTGCCAGCAGCTTAGGGAGGAGGGGTGTTACTGAAGCTTTCTTT
CASSLGRRGVTEAFF
>many|TRBJ2-3|.|TRBV28
TGTGCCAGCAGGAGCGGCACAGATACGCAGTATTTT
CASRSGTDTQYF
>.|TRBJ2-2|.|TRBV6-5
TGTGCCAGCAGTTACTCAGCATATGGGAGCGGGGAGCTGTTTTTT
CASSYSAYGSGELFF
>many|TRBJ2-1|TRBD2|TRBV7-7
TGTGCTAGCAGCTTAGGGGGGGCTAGCGGGAGGGCTCTGGAGCAGTTCTTC
CASSLGGASGRALEQFF